The next 8 T cell receptor beta chains were all read from a single sample in a study of T cell responses to AZD1222 COVID-19 vaccine. Using immunoSEQ multiplex PCR, the repertoire was profiled, and TCRdb retains in-frame clones only, with some absent. The profile shows about 200,000 clones, approximately 93% of them singletons. The specimen was peripheral blood, collected 28 days after the second AZD1222 dose. The receptors were gathered from an adult who received the AZD1222 COVID-19 vaccine.

The gene calls are TRBV12-3 or TRBV12-4 and TRBJ2-4; weak D call: TRBD2 (5 bases). The ends were cut back, 5 bases at V and 10 bases at J, with 9 bases in the middle. The CDR3 consists of 11 residues. The CDR3 DNA is TGTGCCAGCAGTCCCCGGGATATTCAGTACTTC. This translates into CASSPRDIQYF.

V and J are TRBV3-1 (or the pseudogene TRBV3-2) and TRBJ1-1; D possibly corresponds to TRBD1 (5 bases). This CDR3 has 16 amino acids. The germline gives CDR1 LGHDT, CDR2 YNNKEL (reference sequence). Trimming pared 3 bases from V and 4 bases from J, leaving 18 bases between. The CDR3 reads CASSQGPQRSSTEAFF. The CDR3 coding sequence is TGTGCCAGCAGCCAGGGACCGCAGAGGTCCAGCACTGAAGCTTTCTTT.

The chain uses TRBV4-2 and TRBJ2-3; D possibly corresponds to TRBD1 (6 bases). CDR3 length: 13 amino acids. CDR1 and CDR2 from the germline V gene are LGHNA and YNFKEQ. The V gene lost 6 bases and the J gene lost 6 bases, with 13 bases spanning the gap. CDR3 sequence reads: CASSDRRGDTQYF. CDR3 coding DNA: TGTGCCAGCAGTGACCGTAGGGGGGATACGCAGTATTTT.

The chain employs TRBV5-6 and TRBJ1-5, with D maybe TRBD1 (6 bases). The germline V gene encodes CDR1 SGHDT and CDR2 YYEEEE. The CDR3 loop spans 16 amino acids. Between the trimmed V and J ends, which lost 4 bases and 3 bases, there was a span of 17 bases. CDR3 DNA sequence: TGTGCCAGCAGCCGGGGGGCAGGGGCCCTCAATCAGCCCCAGCATTTT. Protein: CASSRGAGALNQPQHF.

The chain's CDR3 is CASSQDRASSYNEQFF. CDR3 sequence (DNA): TGTGCCAGCAGCCAAGACAGGGCTAGCTCCTACAATGAGCAGTTCTTC. The chain employs TRBV3-1 (or the pseudogene TRBV3-2) and TRBJ2-1; tentative D call: TRBD1 (5 bases). Germline assignment: CDR1 LGHDT and CDR2 YNNKEL (reference sequence). Trimming took off 0 bases at V and 0 bases at J, with 9 bases between the two ends. The CDR3 totals 16 residues.

The chain couples TRBV3-1 (or the pseudogene TRBV3-2) to TRBJ1-3; unclear D gene. V shed 5 bases and J shed 0 bases, with 14 bases lying between them. The germline V gene encodes CDR1 LGHDT and CDR2 YNNKEL (reference sequence). The CDR3 totals 16 residues. The CDR3 loop is CASSAQQILSGNTIYF. The CDR3, as DNA: TGTGCCAGCAGCGCGCAACAAATTCTCTCTGGAAACACCATATATTTT.

V is TRBV25-1 and J is TRBJ1-2; the D gene is possibly TRBD1 (6 bases). This CDR3 is built from 15 residues. The germline V gene encodes CDR1 MGHDK and CDR2 SYGVNS. V was shortened by 6 bases and J by 3 bases, with 17 bases between the two germline ends. CDR3 nucleotide sequence: TGTGCCAGCAGCAGGGGCTCCCCGATGGACTATGGCTACACCTTC. This translates into CASSRGSPMDYGYTF.

The J gene is TRBJ1-1, the V gene TRBV6-5; D is ambiguous. The germline CDR1 and CDR2 sequences are MNHEY and SVGAGI. The CDR3 is 15 residues long. V lost 5 bases and J 3 bases, leaving 16 bases between the germline ends. The DNA of the CDR3 is TGTGCCAGCAGTCGACCGGTCTGGGATGACACTGAAGCTTTCTTT. It specifies CASSRPVWDDTEAFF.